This T cell receptor (beta chain) is drawn from a study of T cell responses to AZD1222 COVID-19 vaccine (dated by TCRdb to 2020 to 2022). For context, the study as a whole: Because spike-specific TCR depth and breadth did not differ between the two schedules, AZD1222 recipients who got a second dose at roughly 4 weeks were pooled with those who got a second dose at roughly 12 weeks. TCR sequencing covered fewer than 250 trial participants: 200 to 220 given two doses of AZD1222 and 26 given two doses of MenACWY control vaccine. Enrollment into the trials was organized by age into subgroups of 18-55, 56-69 and 70-plus years, and those subgroups contained roughly 140, 27 and 60 TCR-sequenced participants, respectively. General findings and caveats noted by the study authors: Because no samples from the day 14 peak response were available, repertoires could be characterized only after the peak T cell response. Vaccine-associated CD4 TCRs spanned the whole spike protein, with dominant responses in regions 160-218 and 743-854. A significant rise in spike-specific TCR breadth and depth was observed after two AZD1222 doses relative to day 0 and relative to MenACWY recipients. Reportedly, close to half of the unique spike-specific TCRs recognized epitopes lying outside the regions that are mutated in the B.1.351 and B.1.1.7 variants. The 56-69-year group was small, and its depth increase did not reach significance, likely because of low power. Only a handful of AZD1222 recipients were SARS-CoV-2 seropositive at baseline, limiting conclusions about previously exposed vaccinees. Most participants were white British and females outnumbered males, and the authors suggested that clonal diversity may have been underestimated.

The sample's time point, from its label and the paper: baseline before first vaccination. Vaccinee samples came from UK trials COV001 and COV002, including a single-blind randomized controlled phase 2/3 trial of AZD1222 (ChAdOx1 nCoV-19) in healthy adults. For TCRbeta chain sequencing, PBMC samples from trial participants were taken at day 0 and at day 28 after the second dose. As for this clone: This clone's antigen is unknown. No base quality values were provided; no much bigger clone lies one nucleotide off.

The CDR3 regions of human TCRbeta chains were analyzed by immunosequencing. Under the source paper's analysis protocol: TCRs in the repertoires were compared against a reference library of SARS-CoV-2-specific TCRs that had been generated with the MIRA antigen-specificity platform. Breadth was defined as the fraction of unique TCRs that were SARS-CoV-2-associated, and depth was defined as the fraction of total T cells that were SARS-CoV-2-associated. Using the MIRA data, every spike-specific TCR was mapped to the spike region that the TCR reacted to and assigned to either a CD4 or a CD8 class. Log10-transformed breadth and depth values were compared by one-way ANOVA with Sidak's multiple comparisons tests. Not all clones reach the TCRdb copy of this immuneACCESS table, which keeps in-frame sequences only. Checked studies attribute under half of the gap to unresolved V genes and leave the rest unexplained. Clone size and V and J calls were adopted from that table, with D and trimming inferred from the DNA. This sample is represented by about 140,000 clones; 89% of them were singletons. Under 3.5% of the sample is in the top ten clones.

CDR1 is given as SEHNR and CDR2 as FQNEAQ, both from the germline V gene (reference sequence). The CDR3 sequence holds 14 residues, the cysteine and phenylalanine included. Kept here is only the CDR3 DNA, which spans 42 bases and is read in frame from base 1. Between the V and J ends, shortened by 2 bases and 5 bases respectively, the junction contains 13 bases. The chain couples TRBV7-9 to TRBJ2-7; no D gene can be assigned with confidence. The specimen comprised peripheral blood, sampled on day 0 of AZD1222 vaccination. The TCR sequence derives from an adult in good health. The CDR3 protein is CASSLPGNSDEQYF. The nucleotide sequence is given as TGTGCCAGCAGCTTACCAGGAAATTCGGACGAGCAGTACTTC.